The present TCR beta chain was sequenced within a study of blood T cell repertoires in COVID-19. Study-wide background: COVID-19 samples, acute and convalescent, were from the United States, Italy and Spain. PBMCs, B-cell-depleted T cells, or T cells provided the cDNA or gDNA that made up the material.

The CDR3 has 14 amino acids. V was shortened by 6 bases and J by 2 bases, with 13 bases between the two germline ends. Germline CDR1 is SNHLY and CDR2 is FYNNEI. Authors' analysis steps: Reference gene primer amplification gave nucleated cell count estimates. Method: immunoSEQ multiplex PCR; TCRdb's copy keeps in-frame clones and lacks some. V, J and clone size reflect that table, while D and trimming were determined from the DNA. The sample lists 95,000 to 100,000 clones, around 87% occurring once. V is TRBV2 and J is TRBJ1-2; D remains unclear. Input material: peripheral blood. This clonotype originated in a woman between 25 and 40 years old with acute or convalescent COVID-19. The CDR3 sequence: CASREGKGNYGYTF. In nucleotides, the CDR3 is TGTGCCAGCAGGGAGGGAAAGGGCAACTATGGCTACACCTTC.